What follows is one T cell receptor beta chain and its context. Its specificity is unknown. The sample is drawn from a study of T-cell memory formation after mild COVID-19. Germline CDR1 is SEHNR and CDR2 is FQNEAQ (reference sequence). The V gene lost 0 bases and the J gene lost 8 bases, with 13 bases spanning the gap. This CDR3 has 14 residues. Libraries for TCRalpha and TCRbeta carried sample barcodes and unique molecular identifiers via 5'RACE. One entry per CDR3 protein, called by TCRdb with MiXCR from the 5' RACE reads. This table holds roughly 250,000 distinct CDR3 sequences, about a sixth found once. Study conclusions and caveats: Whereas later expanders leaned CD4+, clones contracting day 15 to 85 showed a balanced CD4/CD8 makeup.

The chain uses TRBV7-9 and TRBJ1-2; perhaps TRBD1 as D (5 bases). The material sequenced was PBMCs or a T cell subset sorted from them (not recorded which). The origin of this receptor is a man younger than 30 who had mild COVID-19 (a few samples of this study predate the infection). Cell type and time point are not known. The chain's CDR3 is CASSLAGRARGYTF. As DNA, the CDR3 is TGTGCCAGCAGCTTAGCCGGCAGGGCAAGAGGCTACACCTTC.